This T cell receptor beta chain originates from a study of blood T cells in healthy people across ages. In the study overall: The capture of about one barcoded beta molecule per two T cells was achieved by template switching. Findings and limits, study-wide: The study found more naive CD4+ cells and higher diversity in long-lived than aged donors.

The individuals who served as donors were healthy Caucasians living in Russia, aged roughly 6 to 95. A second PCR, run for 7 to 11 cycles, used a sample-barcoded 5' primer plus a J-beta primer mix. Every sample gave at least 3 million paired-end reads containing CDR3. One entry per CDR3 protein, called by TCRdb with MiXCR from the 5' RACE reads. The sample has nearly 800,000 distinct CDR3 sequences, just over 55% seen once. This clonotype occurred a few times. Its cognate antigen is unknown. Germline CDR1 reads LGHNA; CDR2 reads YNFKEQ. The CDR3 has 14 residues. V shed 5 bases and J shed 0 bases, with 8 bases lying between them.

The chain recombines TRBV4-2 with TRBJ2-4; D gene unclear. Material for sequencing was blood. This sequence originates from a man in his forties in good health. The CDR3 here is CASSSRLAKNIQYF. In DNA form, the CDR3 reads TGTGCCAGCAGCTCGCGGCTAGCCAAAAACATTCAGTACTTC.